The 26 T cell receptor beta chains below come from one sample, sequenced in a study of OX40 agonist ivuxolimab in advanced cancers. To prepare the library, the immunoSEQ multiplex PCR assay was applied. TCRdb stores this immuneACCESS table with in-frame sequences only. Part of the clones is absent; in the studies checked, under half of the shortfall reflects unresolved V genes, and no reason is known for the rest. The sample profile shows 7,500 to 9,500 clones; roughly 84% of them were found once. The top ten hold just under 30% of the sample. Source: CD4+ or CD8+ T cells sorted from blood, taken in a trial of the OX40 agonist ivuxolimab. These receptors all come from an adult with an advanced solid tumor such as melanoma, head and neck, liver or kidney cancer.

This clone was seen only a few times. The chain recombines TRBV7-9 with TRBJ1-1; D gene uncertain. V lost 5 bases, J lost 0 bases, and 10 bases lay in between. The length of the CDR3 is 14 residues. Per germline, CDR1 SEHNR and CDR2 FQNEAQ (reference sequence). CDR3 protein: CASSARDLNTEAFF. The CDR3 bases are TGTGCCAGCAGCGCCCGGGATCTGAACACTGAAGCTTTCTTT. Filled out from reference TRBV7-9 and TRBJ1-1, the complete variable domain reads DTGVSQNPRHKITKRGQNVTFRCDPISEHNRLYWYRQTLGQGPEFLTYFQNEAQLEKSRLLSDRFSAERPKGSFSTLEIQRTEQGDSAMYLCASSARDLNTEAFFGQGTRLTVV.

The CDR3 sequence: CASSRTEAFF. CDR3 coding DNA: TGTGCCAGCTCTAGGACTGAAGCTTTCTTT. The chain combines TRBV28 with TRBJ1-1; no firm D call. Per germline, CDR1 MDHEN and CDR2 SYDVKM. The length of the CDR3 is 10 residues. With 8 bases removed from V and 5 bases from J, the gap between germline ends came to 6 bases.

The V gene is TRBV11-2, the J gene TRBJ2-7; unclear D gene. The CDR3 is 13 amino acids. Trimming took 0 bases from V and 3 from J, leaving 6 bases between them. Germline-derived CDR1 and CDR2 are SGHAT and FQNNGV. As DNA, the CDR3 is TGTGCCAGCAGCTTAGAGACAAACTACGAGCAGTACTTC. Protein sequence: CASSLETNYEQYF.

The chain is built from TRBV27 and TRBJ2-2, with TRBD2 matching 10 bases. Germline CDR1 is MNHEY and CDR2 is SMNVEV (reference sequence). There are 17 residues in the CDR3. J lost 5 bases, V lost 2 bases, and 8 bases had no gene match. CDR3 sequence reads: CASSLNSGRLKTGELFF. For the CDR3, the DNA is TGTGCCAGCAGTTTAAATAGCGGGAGGTTAAAAACCGGGGAGCTGTTTTTT.

V gene TRBV6-5 combines with J gene TRBJ2-7, with D perhaps given as TRBD1 or TRBD2 (5 bases each). V dropped 2 bases and J dropped 1 base, with 9 bases sitting between them. Germline V gene data show CDR1 as MNHEY and CDR2 as SVGAGI. The CDR3 spans 14 residues. The CDR3 is CASSYGDGSYEQYF. The DNA of the CDR3 is TGTGCCAGCAGTTACGGGGACGGGTCCTACGAGCAGTACTTC.

Here the CDR3 reads CASSSDRGDEQYF. In DNA, the CDR3 is TGTGCCAGCAGTTCCGACAGGGGGGACGAGCAGTACTTC. This chain links TRBV27 with TRBJ2-7; 9 bases line up with TRBD1. The ends lost 4 bases at V and 5 bases at J; junction bases unmatched: 3. The CDR3 spans 13 residues. Looked up from germline, CDR1 is MNHEY and CDR2 is SMNVEV (reference sequence).

This clone was detected only a few times. The chain combines TRBV4-1 with TRBJ2-2, with no clear D. Germline V gives CDR1 MGHRA, CDR2 YSYEKL. The CDR3 length is 14 residues. V was clipped by 4 bases and J by 5 bases, with 11 bases between them. CDR3 DNA: TGCGCCAGCAGCCCCAGCAAGGATACCGGGGAGCTGTTTTTT. It specifies CASSPSKDTGELFF.

The genes are TRBV30 and TRBJ2-1; the match to TRBD1 covers 7 bases. Germline CDR1 is GTSNPN and CDR2 is SVGIG (reference sequence). CDR3 length: 14 residues. Unmatched junction bases numbered 3, after V lost 0 bases and J lost 4 bases. The CDR3: CAWSVGTAYNEQFF. In DNA form, the CDR3 reads TGTGCCTGGAGTGTAGGGACAGCATACAATGAGCAGTTCTTC.

In this sample, this clone turned up a few times. V is TRBV11-3 and J is TRBJ2-1; a weak D match, TRBD1 (6 bases). The CDR3 runs to 14 residues. The V and J ends lost 4 bases and 5 bases respectively, with 12 bases between them. Germline loops: CDR1 SGHNT, CDR2 YENEEA. CDR3 sequence: CASSSYGGHNEQFF. The CDR3 bases are TGTGCCAGCAGCTCGTATGGGGGCCACAATGAGCAGTTCTTC.

The chain uses TRBV27 and TRBJ2-3; 12 nucleotides match TRBD1. V was clipped by 9 bases and J by 3 bases; unmatched bases: 10. The CDR3 has 16 residues. CDR1 is MNHEY, CDR2 SMNVEV, per germline (reference sequence). CDR3 nucleotide sequence: TGTGCCAGTCGGAACGGGACAGGGGGCCCGACAGATACGCAGTATTTT. It specifies CASRNGTGGPTDTQYF.

The chain recombines TRBV30 with TRBJ2-5; possible D gene TRBD1, 6 bases. This CDR3 has 16 amino acids. CDR1 is GTSNPN, CDR2 SVGIG, per germline (reference sequence). V gave up 4 bases and J gave up 2 bases, with 20 bases separating them. Here the CDR3 DNA reads TGTGCCTGGAAACCGAGACTTAGGACAGAACAAGAGACCCAGTACTTC. Residues: CAWKPRLRTEQETQYF.

The chain joins TRBV6-6 to TRBJ2-7; D perhaps matches TRBD1 (5 bases). The CDR3 runs 13 residues. The germline CDR1 and CDR2 sequences are MNHNY and SVGAGI (reference sequence). Trimming shortened V by 7 bases and J by 0 bases, and 10 bases separated the two germline ends. This CDR3 reads CASTQGFSYEQYF. The CDR3 bases are TGTGCCAGCACCCAGGGCTTCTCCTACGAGCAGTACTTC.

The chain couples TRBV4-1 to TRBJ1-2, with D perhaps TRBD1 (5 bases). The germline gives CDR1 MGHRA, CDR2 YSYEKL. The CDR3 runs to 15 residues. V was cut by 1 base and J by 2 bases, with 11 bases left in between. CDR3 in amino acids: CASSQVVRDNYGYTF. The CDR3 coding sequence is TGCGCCAGCAGCCAAGTTGTTCGGGACAACTATGGCTACACCTTC.

The V call is TRBV28, the J call TRBJ1-5; D perhaps matches TRBD1 (6 bases). The CDR3 extends over 13 amino acids. Germline V gives CDR1 MDHEN, CDR2 SYDVKM. Trimming cost V 1 base and J 13 bases, with 14 bases left between them. The CDR3 DNA follows: TGTGCCAGCAGTTTATCTTCCTCAGGGGATCAGCATTTT. The encoded protein is CASSLSSSGDQHF.

The V call is TRBV5-6, the J call TRBJ2-3, with 7 bases matching TRBD2. V dropped 3 bases and J dropped 2; count of bases not matched to a gene: 6. Looked up from germline, CDR1 is SGHDT and CDR2 is YYEEEE. The CDR3 is made up of 15 amino acids. The CDR3 loop reads CASSYTSEITDTQYF. The CDR3 DNA sequence: TGTGCCAGCAGCTACACTAGCGAAATCACAGATACGCAGTATTTT. The full variable domain, its missing parts supplied by reference TRBV5-6 and TRBJ2-3, is DAGVTQSPTHLIKTRGQQVTLRCSPKSGHDTVSWYQQALGQGPQFIFQYYEEEERQRGNFPDRFSGHQFPNYSSELNVNALLLGDSALYLCASSYTSEITDTQYFGPGTRLTVL.

The CDR3 region has the DNA TGTGCCAGCATCGTGGCTAGCGGCTACACCGGGGAGCTGTTTTTT. Protein product: CASIVASGYTGELFF. V and J are TRBV7-9 and TRBJ2-2, with 7 positions matching TRBD2. The V gene end was trimmed by 7 bases and the J gene end by 3 bases; junction bases not matched to a gene: 8. The CDR3 runs 15 residues. Germline V lookup: CDR1 SEHNR, CDR2 FQNEAQ (reference sequence).

The rearrangement links TRBV6-5 to TRBJ1-2, with D maybe TRBD1 (5 bases). Trimming shortened V by 5 bases and J by 5 bases, and 15 bases separated the two germline ends. Germline V gene lookup returns CDR1 MNHEY and CDR2 SVGAGI. This CDR3 has 14 amino acids. CDR3 residues: CASSSAGTGYGYTF. CDR3 DNA: TGTGCCAGCAGTAGCGCCGGGACGGGTTATGGCTACACCTTC.

The rearrangement joins TRBV28 to TRBJ2-3, with D possibly TRBD2 on 5 matching bases. CDR1 and CDR2 from the germline V gene are MDHEN and SYDVKM. Between the trimmed V and J ends, which lost 3 bases and 3 bases, there was a span of 10 bases. The CDR3 consists of 14 residues. CDR3 in amino acids: CASSFSSGTDTQYF. CDR3 in DNA: TGTGCCAGCAGTTTCTCTTCGGGGACAGATACGCAGTATTTT. Together with reference TRBV28 and TRBJ2-3, the CDR3 gives the full variable domain: DVKVTQSSRYLVKRTGEKVFLECVQDMDHENMFWYRQDPGLGLRLIYFSYDVKMKEKGDIPEGYSVSREKKERFSLILESASTNQTSMYLCASSFSSGTDTQYFGPGTRLTVL.

The gene calls are TRBV5-1 and TRBJ1-5; TRBD1 agrees at 8 bases. Trimming at V came to 4 bases and at J to 5 bases, leaving 5 bases not matched to a gene. The CDR3 is 14 residues long. Looked up from germline, CDR1 is SGHRS and CDR2 is YFSETQ. In DNA, the CDR3 is TGCGCCAGCAGCCTAACAGGGGGGGATCAGCCCCAGCATTTT. Amino acids: CASSLTGGDQPQHF.

V and J are TRBV7-9 and TRBJ2-6; no clear D gene. V gave up 1 base and J gave up 13 bases, with 14 bases separating them. This CDR3 has 14 amino acids. From germline, CDR1 is SEHNR and CDR2 FQNEAQ (reference sequence). The CDR3 loop is CASSLVGPVTVLTF. The CDR3 DNA sequence: TGTGCCAGCAGCTTAGTGGGCCCCGTAACGGTCCTGACTTTC.

The chain joins TRBV4-2 to TRBJ2-7, with D hard to call. CDR3 size: 13 residues. Germline V gene sequence: CDR1 LGHNA, CDR2 YNFKEQ. Between the trimmed V and J ends, which lost 4 bases and 0 bases, there was a span of 7 bases. CDR3 loop: CASSPASSYEQYF. In DNA, the CDR3 is TGTGCCAGCAGCCCAGCGTCCTCCTACGAGCAGTACTTC.

The chain recombines TRBV6-4 with TRBJ2-1, with 10 nucleotides matching TRBD2. J gave up 8 bases and V 4 bases, and 5 bases lay outside the gene matches. Germline CDR1 and CDR2: MRHNA and SNTAGT. This CDR3 is 14 amino acids long. The CDR3 is CASSVLAGAYEQFF. The CDR3 region has the DNA TGTGCCAGCAGTGTCCTAGCGGGAGCCTATGAGCAGTTCTTC.

This rearrangement joins TRBV5-1 to TRBJ2-7; D uncertain. The V and J ends lost 2 bases and 0 bases respectively, with 9 bases between them. Germline lookup yields CDR1 SGHRS and CDR2 YFSETQ. The CDR3 loop spans 14 amino acids. CDR3 sequence reads: CASSFGQASYEQYF. Written as DNA, the CDR3 is TGCGCCAGCAGCTTTGGGCAGGCCTCCTACGAGCAGTACTTC. The variable domain in full, with the rest retrieved from reference TRBV5-1 and TRBJ2-7, is KAGVTQTPRYLIKTRGQQVTLSCSPISGHRSVSWYQQTPGQGLQFLFEYFSETQRNKGNFPGRFSGRQFSNSRSEMNVSTLELGDSALYLCASSFGQASYEQYFGPGTRLTVT.

This chain joins TRBV7-9 and TRBJ2-7; 12 bases match TRBD1. This CDR3 has 15 amino acids. The germline gives CDR1 SEHNR, CDR2 FQNEAQ (reference sequence). The V and J ends lost 5 bases and 4 bases, in that order; junction bases with no gene match: 6. In DNA form, the CDR3 reads TGTGCCAGCAGCGGTCCGGGACAGGGGGCTTACGAGCAGTACTTC. It encodes CASSGPGQGAYEQYF.

The chain joins TRBV2 to TRBJ2-5; D gene uncertain. Germline lookup yields CDR1 SNHLY and CDR2 FYNNEI. CDR3 length: 16 amino acids. The germline V and J ends were trimmed by 5 bases and 1 base, with 17 bases remaining between them. CDR3 sequence: CASSPTIAAGQETQYF. CDR3 in DNA: TGTGCCAGCAGTCCCACTATTGCGGCAGGCCAAGAGACCCAGTACTTC.

CDR3 amino acids: CASSLALGGYEQYF. CDR3 DNA: TGTGCCAGCAGCTTAGCGTTAGGGGGCTACGAGCAGTACTTC. V and J are TRBV7-2 and TRBJ2-5; D may be TRBD1 (6 bases). The J call may be incorrect, as the DNA end agrees better with TRBJ2-7. The CDR3 totals 14 residues. In germline, CDR1 is SGHTA, CDR2 FQGNSA.